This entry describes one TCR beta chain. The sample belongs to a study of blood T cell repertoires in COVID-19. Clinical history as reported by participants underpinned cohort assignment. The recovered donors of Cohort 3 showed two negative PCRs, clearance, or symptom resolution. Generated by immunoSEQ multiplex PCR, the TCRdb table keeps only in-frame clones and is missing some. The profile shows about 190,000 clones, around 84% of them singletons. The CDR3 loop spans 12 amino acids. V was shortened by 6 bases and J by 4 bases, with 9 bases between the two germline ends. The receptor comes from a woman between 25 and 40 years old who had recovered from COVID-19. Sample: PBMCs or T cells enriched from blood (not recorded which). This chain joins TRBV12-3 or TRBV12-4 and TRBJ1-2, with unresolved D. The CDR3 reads CASSEGGYGYTF. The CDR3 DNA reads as TGTGCCAGCAGCGAGGGTGGCTATGGCTACACCTTC.